What follows are 12 T cell receptor beta chains derived from one specimen sequenced in a study of blood T cell repertoires in COVID-19. Assay: immunoSEQ multiplex PCR; the TCRdb copy retains only in-frame clones and omits some. This sample has about 370,000 clones, with approximately 89% found just once. Sequenced material: PBMCs or T cells enriched from blood (not recorded which). All receptors derive from a woman aged 40 to 50 who had been exposed to COVID-19.

The rearrangement links TRBV6-5 to TRBJ1-1; no definite D call. CDR3 length: 10 residues. In germline, CDR1 is MNHEY, CDR2 SVGAGI. V was clipped by 1 base and J by 14 bases, with 8 bases between them. The CDR3 spells CASSYLGRFF. The DNA of the CDR3 is TGTGCCAGCAGTTACTTGGGGAGGTTCTTT.

This chain links TRBV19 with TRBJ1-2, with 7 nucleotides matching TRBD1. The V gene's germline CDR1 is LNHDA and CDR2 SQIVND (reference sequence). The CDR3 extends over 13 amino acids. V gave up 4 bases and J gave up 4 bases; unmatched junction bases: 3. The CDR3 coding sequence is TGTGCCAGTAGTACCCAGGGGGGCTATGGCTACACCTTC. Amino acids: CASSTQGGYGYTF.

This clone was seen a single time. The genes are TRBV5-1 and TRBJ1-1, with D possibly being TRBD1 (5 bases). The CDR3 covers 15 residues. Trimming took off 3 bases at V and 1 base at J, with 13 bases between the two ends. Per the germline V gene, CDR1 is SGHRS and CDR2 is YFSETQ. In DNA, the CDR3 is TGCGCCAGCAGCTCAACAGGAAATCCGAACACTGAAGCTTTCTTT. Translated: CASSSTGNPNTEAFF.

The chain links TRBV5-4 to TRBJ2-1; 8 bases match TRBD2. The CDR3 is 15 amino acids. Unmatched junction bases numbered 9, after V lost 3 bases and J lost 7 bases. CDR1 SGHNT and CDR2 YYREEE come from the germline V gene (reference sequence). CDR3 loop: CASSSPGLGGNEQFF. Here the CDR3 DNA reads TGTGCCAGCAGCTCCCCGGGACTAGGAGGAAATGAGCAGTTCTTC.

V gene TRBV25-1 combines with J gene TRBJ1-1, with 11 bases that match TRBD1. This CDR3 comprises 15 residues. Germline V CDR1 and CDR2: MGHDK, SYGVNS. V trimming: 4 bases; J trimming: 5 bases; junction bases outside the gene matches: 6. CDR3 DNA: TGTGCCAGCAGTGCGCCGGACAGGGGGCGAACTGAAGCTTTCTTT. Translating gives CASSAPDRGRTEAFF.

The rearrangement uses TRBV20-1 and TRBJ1-3, with a possible D match to TRBD1 (6 bases). The CDR3 runs to 14 residues. The V and J ends lost 3 bases and 3 bases respectively, with 12 bases between them. Germline V gene sequence: CDR1 DFQATT, CDR2 SNEGSKA (reference sequence). This CDR3 reads CSASRDNRGNTIYF. In DNA, the CDR3 is TGCAGTGCTAGTCGGGACAACCGTGGAAACACCATATATTTT.

V and J are TRBV24-1 and TRBJ1-2, with TRBD1 identical over 9 bases. With V trimmed by 3 bases and J by 3 bases, 4 bases remained unmatched. The CDR3 has 15 residues. Germline assignment: CDR1 KGHDR and CDR2 SFDVKD. The DNA of the CDR3 is TGTGCCACCAGTGATCCGACAGGGGGGTACTATGGCTACACCTTC. Amino acid sequence: CATSDPTGGYYGYTF.

This clone was recorded many times. The chain recombines TRBV29-1 with TRBJ1-5; D is ambiguous. Germline lookup yields CDR1 SQVTM and CDR2 ANQGSEA. V was pared by 3 bases and J by 1 base, with 7 bases between. This CDR3 is 13 amino acids long. The CDR3 coding sequence is TGCAGCGTTGATGCGGGGAGCAATCAGCCCCAGCATTTT. It codes for CSVDAGSNQPQHF.

This clone was picked up one time. The gene calls are TRBV19 and TRBJ1-2, with D perhaps TRBD1 (6 bases). Trimming took 4 bases from V and 5 from J, leaving 14 bases between them. The germline CDR1 and CDR2 sequences are LNHDA and SQIVND (reference sequence). The CDR3 contains 14 residues. CDR3 amino acids: CASSRQAGIYGYTF. For the CDR3, the DNA is TGTGCCAGTAGTAGACAGGCTGGGATTTATGGCTACACCTTC.

The chain carries TRBV7-2 and TRBJ2-7; D remains unclear. Deletions cut 5 bases from V and 2 bases from J, with 16 bases between. This CDR3 is 15 amino acids long. The germline gives CDR1 SGHTA, CDR2 FQGNSA. The CDR3 is CASSAKPGFPYEQYF. As DNA, the CDR3 is TGTGCCAGCAGCGCGAAACCAGGATTTCCCTACGAGCAGTACTTC. The full variable domain, its missing parts supplied by reference TRBV7-2 and TRBJ2-7, is GAGVSQSPSNKVTEKGKDVELRCDPISGHTALYWYRQSLGQGLEFLIYFQGNSAPDKSGLPSDRFSAERTGGSVSTLTIQRTQQEDSAVYLCASSAKPGFPYEQYFGPGTRLTVT.

This chain uses TRBV5-1 with TRBJ1-2; D unclear. CDR1 and CDR2 from the germline V gene are SGHRS and YFSETQ. V was pared by 4 bases and J by 6 bases, with 10 bases between. CDR3 length: 12 residues. Here the CDR3 reads CASSVEGDGYTF. CDR3 nucleotides: TGCGCCAGCAGCGTCGAAGGAGATGGCTACACCTTC.

The J gene is TRBJ2-3, the V gene TRBV15, with unresolved D. V gave up 3 bases and J gave up 0 bases, with 13 bases separating them. There are 16 residues in the CDR3. Germline CDR1 reads LNHNV; CDR2 reads YYDKDF (reference sequence). CDR3 in DNA: TGTGCCACCAGCAGGACTCCCGTATCTAGCACAGATACGCAGTATTTT. This translates into CATSRTPVSSTDTQYF.